This is a list of T cell receptor beta chains from one sample in a study of beta chain features in type 1 diabetes. Here immunoSEQ multiplex PCR was the method, and the copy in TCRdb shows in-frame clones only, minus some. The data hold some 700,000 clones, with over 10% observed a single time. Sequencing used naive CD4+ T cells from blood. All receptors derive from a man between 18 and 29 years old with type 1 diabetes. Both conserved end residues are part of each CDR3. D genes are given only for firm matches. Some rows mark clone size as missing; the rest say once, few, many or name a class of expanded clone.

>TRBV4-1|TRBJ1-1|-|-
CASSQGAIWDTEAFF
TGCGCCAGCAGCCAAGGTGCCATTTGGGACACTGAAGCTTTCTTT
>TRBV28|TRBJ2-1|-|TRBD2
CASSPHWLAGDYNEQFF
TGTGCCAGCAGCCCGCACTGGCTAGCGGGGGACTACAATGAGCAGTTCTTC
>TRBV2|TRBJ1-1|few|-
CASSDVPMNTEAFF
TGTGCCAGCAGTGACGTCCCGATGAACACTGAAGCTTTCTTT
>TRBV5-1|TRBJ2-1|few|TRBD1
CASSTRTGDNEQFF
TGCGCCAGCAGCACCAGGACAGGCGACAATGAGCAGTTCTTC
>TRBV10-3|TRBJ1-1|-|-
CAISEDRINTEAFF
TGTGCCATCAGTGAAGACAGGATAAACACTGAAGCTTTCTTT
>TRBV18|TRBJ1-5|few|-
CASSPEAIDQPQHF
TGTGCCAGCTCACCCGAGGCGATTGATCAGCCCCAGCATTTT
>TRBV7-6|TRBJ1-5|few|-
CASSEQGANQPQHF
TGTGCCAGCAGCGAACAGGGAGCCAATCAGCCCCAGCATTTT
>TRBV7-2|TRBJ2-3|-|TRBD2
CASSRYLSGADTQYF
TGTGCCAGCAGCCGGTACCTTAGCGGGGCAGATACGCAGTATTTT
>TRBV7-9|TRBJ2-4|-|TRBD1
CASSLPGQLWYF
TGTGCCAGCAGCTTACCGGGACAGCTTTGGTACTTC
>TRBV4-1|TRBJ1-1|-|-
CASSHAQGSDTEAFF
TGCGCCAGCAGCCATGCACAGGGTTCTGACACTGAAGCTTTCTTT
>TRBV10-2|TRBJ1-1|few|-
CASSRSMEAEAFF
TGCGCCAGCAGTCGGTCCATGGAGGCTGAAGCTTTCTTT
>TRBV15|TRBJ2-5|-|-
CATSRDSVGETQYF
TGTGCCACCAGCAGGGATTCAGTTGGAGAGACCCAGTACTTC
>TRBV5-6|TRBJ2-2|few|-
CASSLVDYLAGELFF
TGTGCCAGCAGCTTGGTGGATTATCTGGCCGGGGAGCTGTTTTTT
>TRBV30|TRBJ1-2|-|TRBD1
CAWISTGGSNYGYTF
TGTGCCTGGATCTCTACAGGGGGAAGTAACTATGGCTACACCTTC
>TRBV9|TRBJ1-6|-|TRBD1
CASSGLDRDSPLHF
TGTGCCAGCAGCGGACTGGACAGGGATTCACCCCTCCACTTT
>TRBV5-6|TRBJ2-7|-|TRBD1
CASRGQGGYEQYF
TGTGCCAGCAGGGGACAGGGAGGCTACGAGCAGTACTTC
>TRBV7-2|TRBJ1-3|-|-
CASSLGAGNTIYF
TGTGCCAGCAGCTTAGGTGCTGGAAACACCATATATTTT
>TRBV5-1|TRBJ2-1|few|TRBD2
CASTQGLAVYNEQFF
TGCGCCAGCACCCAGGGACTAGCGGTCTACAATGAGCAGTTCTTC
>TRBV11-3|TRBJ2-1|few|-
CASSLGAGYNEQFF
TGTGCCAGCAGCTTAGGAGCTGGATACAATGAGCAGTTCTTC
>TRBV5-1|TRBJ2-6|few|-
CASSLRESGGANVLTF
TGCGCCAGCAGCTTGAGAGAATCCGGTGGGGCCAACGTCCTGACTTTC
>TRBV9|TRBJ2-7|-|-
CASSVGARGREQYF
TGTGCCAGCAGCGTAGGAGCCAGGGGTCGGGAGCAGTACTTC
>TRBV19|TRBJ2-7|-|-
CASSEQPISYEQYF
TGTGCCAGTAGTGAACAGCCTATCTCCTACGAGCAGTACTTC
>TRBV7-3|TRBJ2-7|-|-
CASSPGVQGDMYF
TGTGCCAGCAGCCCCGGGGTCCAGGGAGACATGTACTTC
>TRBV5-1|TRBJ2-7|few|TRBD1
CASSSGQGSSYEQYF
TGCGCCAGCAGCTCTGGACAGGGCAGCTCCTACGAGCAGTACTTC